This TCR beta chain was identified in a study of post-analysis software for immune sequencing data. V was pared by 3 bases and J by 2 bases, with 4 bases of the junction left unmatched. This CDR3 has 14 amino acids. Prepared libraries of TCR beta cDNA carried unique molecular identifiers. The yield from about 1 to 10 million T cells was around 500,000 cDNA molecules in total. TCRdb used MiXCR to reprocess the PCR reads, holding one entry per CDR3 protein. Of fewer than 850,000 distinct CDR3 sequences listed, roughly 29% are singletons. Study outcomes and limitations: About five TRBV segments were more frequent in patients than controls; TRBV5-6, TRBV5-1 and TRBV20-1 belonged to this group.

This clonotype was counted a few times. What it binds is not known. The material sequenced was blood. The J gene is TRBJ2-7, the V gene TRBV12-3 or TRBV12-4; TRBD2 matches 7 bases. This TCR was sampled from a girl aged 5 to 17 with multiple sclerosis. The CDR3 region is CASSFLAEAYEQYF. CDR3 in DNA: TGTGCCAGCAGTTTTCTAGCGGAGGCCTACGAGCAGTACTTC.